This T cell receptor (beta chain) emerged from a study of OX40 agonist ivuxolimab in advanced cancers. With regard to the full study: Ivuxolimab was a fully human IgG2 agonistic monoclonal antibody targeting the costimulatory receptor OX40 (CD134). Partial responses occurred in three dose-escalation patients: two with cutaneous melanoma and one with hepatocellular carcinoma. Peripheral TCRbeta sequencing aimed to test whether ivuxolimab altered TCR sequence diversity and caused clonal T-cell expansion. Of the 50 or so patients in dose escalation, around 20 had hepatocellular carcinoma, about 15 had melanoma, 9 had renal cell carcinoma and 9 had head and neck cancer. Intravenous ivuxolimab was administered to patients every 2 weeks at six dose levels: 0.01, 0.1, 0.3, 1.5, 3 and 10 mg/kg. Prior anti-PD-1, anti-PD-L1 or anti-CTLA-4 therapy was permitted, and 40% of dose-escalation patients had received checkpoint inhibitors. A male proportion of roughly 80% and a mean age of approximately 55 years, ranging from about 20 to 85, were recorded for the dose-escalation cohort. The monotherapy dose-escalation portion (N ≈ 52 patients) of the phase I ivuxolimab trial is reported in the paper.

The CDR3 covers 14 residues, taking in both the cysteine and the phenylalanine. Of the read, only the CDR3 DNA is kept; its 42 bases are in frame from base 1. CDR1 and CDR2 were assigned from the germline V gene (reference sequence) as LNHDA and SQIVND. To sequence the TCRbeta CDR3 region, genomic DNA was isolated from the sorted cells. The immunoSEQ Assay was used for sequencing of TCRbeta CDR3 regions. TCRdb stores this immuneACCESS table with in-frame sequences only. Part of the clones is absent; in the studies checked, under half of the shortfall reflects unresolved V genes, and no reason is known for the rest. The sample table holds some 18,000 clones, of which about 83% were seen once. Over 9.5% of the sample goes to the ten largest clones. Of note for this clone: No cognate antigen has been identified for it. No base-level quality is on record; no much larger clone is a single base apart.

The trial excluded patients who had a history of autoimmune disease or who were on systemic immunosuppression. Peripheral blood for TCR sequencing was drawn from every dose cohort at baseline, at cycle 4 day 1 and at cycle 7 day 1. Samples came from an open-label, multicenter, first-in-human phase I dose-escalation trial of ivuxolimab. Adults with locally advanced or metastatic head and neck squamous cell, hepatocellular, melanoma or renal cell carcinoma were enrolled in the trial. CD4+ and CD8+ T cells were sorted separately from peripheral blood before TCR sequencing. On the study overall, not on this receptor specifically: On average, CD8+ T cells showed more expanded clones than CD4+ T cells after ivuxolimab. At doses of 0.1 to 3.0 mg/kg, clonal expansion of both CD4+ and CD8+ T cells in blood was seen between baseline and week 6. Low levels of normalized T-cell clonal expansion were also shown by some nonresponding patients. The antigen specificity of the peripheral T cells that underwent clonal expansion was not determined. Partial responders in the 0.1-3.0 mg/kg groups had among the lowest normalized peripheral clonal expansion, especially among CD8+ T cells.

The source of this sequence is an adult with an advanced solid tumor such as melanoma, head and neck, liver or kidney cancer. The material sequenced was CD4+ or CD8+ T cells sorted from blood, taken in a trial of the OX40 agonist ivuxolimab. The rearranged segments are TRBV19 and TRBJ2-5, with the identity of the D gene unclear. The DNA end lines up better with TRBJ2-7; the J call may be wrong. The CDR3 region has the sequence CATKWSQNSYEQYF. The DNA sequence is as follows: TGTGCCACTAAATGGAGCCAAAACTCCTACGAGCAGTACTTC.